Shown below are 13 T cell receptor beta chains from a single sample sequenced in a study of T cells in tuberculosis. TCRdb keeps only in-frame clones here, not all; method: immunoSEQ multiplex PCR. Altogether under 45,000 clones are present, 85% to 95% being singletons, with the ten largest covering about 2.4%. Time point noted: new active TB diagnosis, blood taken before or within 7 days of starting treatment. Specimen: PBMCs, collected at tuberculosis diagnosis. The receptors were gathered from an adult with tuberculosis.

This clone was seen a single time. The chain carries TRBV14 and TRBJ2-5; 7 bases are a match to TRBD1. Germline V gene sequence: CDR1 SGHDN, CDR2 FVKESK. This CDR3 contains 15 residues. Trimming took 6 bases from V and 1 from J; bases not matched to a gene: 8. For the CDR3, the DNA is TGTGCCAGCAGTCGGGACAGTCTCCTCCAAGAGACCCAGTACTTC. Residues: CASSRDSLLQETQYF.

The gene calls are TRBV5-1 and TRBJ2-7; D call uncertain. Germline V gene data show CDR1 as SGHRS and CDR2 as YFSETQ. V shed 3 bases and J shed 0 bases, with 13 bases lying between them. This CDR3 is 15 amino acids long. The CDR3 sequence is CASSYGLRSSYEQYF. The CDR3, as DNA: TGCGCCAGCAGCTATGGGCTTCGCAGCTCCTACGAGCAGTACTTC. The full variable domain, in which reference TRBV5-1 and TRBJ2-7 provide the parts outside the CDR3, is KAGVTQTPRYLIKTRGQQVTLSCSPISGHRSVSWYQQTPGQGLQFLFEYFSETQRNKGNFPGRFSGRQFSNSRSEMNVSTLELGDSALYLCASSYGLRSSYEQYFGPGTRLTVT.

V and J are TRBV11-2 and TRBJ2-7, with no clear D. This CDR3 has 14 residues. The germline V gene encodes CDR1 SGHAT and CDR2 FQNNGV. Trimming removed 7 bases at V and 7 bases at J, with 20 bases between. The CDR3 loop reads CASTKKPVPREQYV. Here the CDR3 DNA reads TGTGCCAGCACCAAAAAACCTGTCCCACGGGAGCAGTACGTC.

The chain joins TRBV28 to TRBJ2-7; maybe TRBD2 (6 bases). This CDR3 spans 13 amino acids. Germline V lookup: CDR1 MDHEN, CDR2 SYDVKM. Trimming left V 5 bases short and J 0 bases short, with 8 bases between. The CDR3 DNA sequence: TGTGCCAGCAGTCTAGCGAGCTCCTACGAGCAGTACGTC. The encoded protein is CASSLASSYEQYV.

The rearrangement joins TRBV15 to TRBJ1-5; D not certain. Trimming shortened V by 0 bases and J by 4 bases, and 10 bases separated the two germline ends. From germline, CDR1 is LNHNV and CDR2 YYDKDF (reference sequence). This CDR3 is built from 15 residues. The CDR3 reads CATSRDGRGNQPQHF. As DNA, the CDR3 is TGTGCCACCAGCAGAGATGGGAGAGGAAATCAGCCCCAGCATTTT.

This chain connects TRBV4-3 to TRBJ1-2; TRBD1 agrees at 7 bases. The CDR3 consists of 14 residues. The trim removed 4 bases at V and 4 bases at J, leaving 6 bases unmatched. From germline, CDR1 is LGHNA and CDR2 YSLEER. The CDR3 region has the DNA TGCGCCAGCAGCCCCGGGACAGCTTTCTATGGCTACACCTTC. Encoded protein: CASSPGTAFYGYTF.

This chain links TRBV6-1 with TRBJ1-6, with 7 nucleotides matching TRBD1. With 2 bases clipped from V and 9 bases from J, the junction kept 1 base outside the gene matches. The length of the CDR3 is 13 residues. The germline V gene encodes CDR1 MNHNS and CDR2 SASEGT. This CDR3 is CASSENRGSPLHF. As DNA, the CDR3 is TGTGCCAGCAGTGAAAACAGGGGTTCACCCCTCCACTTT.

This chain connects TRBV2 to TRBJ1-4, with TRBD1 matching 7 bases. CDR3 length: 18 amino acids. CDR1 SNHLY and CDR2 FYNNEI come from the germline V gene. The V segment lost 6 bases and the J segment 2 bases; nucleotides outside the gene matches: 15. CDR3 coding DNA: TGTGCCAGCAGGGCCCCGACAGGGCCCTCCCGGACTAATGAAAAACTGTTTTTT. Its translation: CASRAPTGPSRTNEKLFF.

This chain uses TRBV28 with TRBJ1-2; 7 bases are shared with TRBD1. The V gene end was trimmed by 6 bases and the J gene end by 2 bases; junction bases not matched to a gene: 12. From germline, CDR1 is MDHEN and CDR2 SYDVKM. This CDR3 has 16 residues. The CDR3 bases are TGTGCCAGCAGCCCGACAGGGCCGCGACACAACTATGGCTACACCTTC. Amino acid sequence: CASSPTGPRHNYGYTF.

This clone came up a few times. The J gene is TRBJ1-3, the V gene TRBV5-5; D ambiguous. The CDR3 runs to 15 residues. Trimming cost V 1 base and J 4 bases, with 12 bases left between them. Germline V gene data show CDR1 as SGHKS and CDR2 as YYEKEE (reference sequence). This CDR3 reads CASSLPPLSGNTIYF. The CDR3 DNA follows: TGTGCCAGCAGCTTGCCCCCTCTGTCGGGAAACACCATATATTTT.

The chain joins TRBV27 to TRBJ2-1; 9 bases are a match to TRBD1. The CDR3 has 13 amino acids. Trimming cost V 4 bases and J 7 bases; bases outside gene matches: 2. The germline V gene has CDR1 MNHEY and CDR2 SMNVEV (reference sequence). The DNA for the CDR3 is TGTGCCAGCAGTTGGACAGGGGTGAATGAGCAGTTCTTC. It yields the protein CASSWTGVNEQFF.

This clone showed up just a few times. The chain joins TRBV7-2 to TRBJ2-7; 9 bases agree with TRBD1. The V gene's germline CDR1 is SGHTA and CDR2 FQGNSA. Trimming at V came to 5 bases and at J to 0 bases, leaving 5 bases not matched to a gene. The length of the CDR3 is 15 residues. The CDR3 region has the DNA TGTGCCAGCAGCATGGGACAGGGAAGCTCCTACGAGCAGTACGTC. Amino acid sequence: CASSMGQGSSYEQYV.

The CDR3 reads CASSYGTAFFEKLFF. The CDR3 bases are TGTGCCAGCAGTTACGGGACAGCCTTTTTTGAAAAACTGTTTTTT. The chain couples TRBV6-6 to TRBJ1-4, with TRBD1 matching 7 bases. Germline V CDR1 and CDR2: MNHNY, SVGAGI (reference sequence). V lost 2 bases and J lost 7; bases outside the gene matches: 7. There are 15 residues in the CDR3.